Listed below are T cell receptor beta chains from one sample, sequenced in a study of CD8 T cells in Susac syndrome. MiXCR, applied by TCRdb to the immunoSEQ multiplex PCR reads, yields one record per CDR3 protein. The data show 160,000 or so distinct CDR3 sequences, roughly 95% seen once. The sample consisted of CD4+ T cells from PBMCs. The receptors shown here come from a human donor with Susac syndrome. Each CDR3 is given without its conserved first and last residue. The D gene is left open where the match is weak.

d_call,v_call,cdr3_aa
.,TRBV20-1,SARGGSSYEQY
.,TRBV12-3/TRBV12-4,ASFRSLGNEQF
TRBD1,TRBV2,ASRGDRGRTDTQY
.,TRBV12-3/TRBV12-4,ASSQTGTDTQY
.,TRBV7-2,ASSQGYKTQY
TRBD1,TRBV24-1,ATSDPSGQGGTGELF
TRBD1,TRBV20-1,SVMDRPTQPYEQY
.,TRBV29-1,SGRPFKNTEAF
.,TRBV12-3/TRBV12-4,ASSLRGRRTQNEQF
TRBD1,TRBV7-6,ASSSQDRVNEQF
.,TRBV15,ATSGGTGNNEQF
.,TRBV11-2,ASSFPPVAFQETQY
TRBD1,TRBV29-1,SGTGGNEQF
TRBD1,TRBV2,ASSEETGDAQERQY
.,TRBV4-1,ASSQDWWAGANVLT
.,TRBV21-1,ASSKVGTSGGSYEQY
.,TRBV14,ASSFGTTRQSPLH
.,TRBV3-1,ASSQVSHGVLAQY
TRBD1,TRBV4-1,ASSPTTGQGQETQY
.,TRBV9,ASSASDGSYEQY
TRBD2,TRBV27,ASSPRGAGGTYNEQF
.,TRBV12-3/TRBV12-4,ASSLANKGTQY
.,TRBV12-3/TRBV12-4,AIQGGAETQY
TRBD2,TRBV5-1,ASSPRSGDVNNEQF
.,TRBV11-2,ASSFGFGEQY
TRBD2,TRBV4-2,ASSQATSADGTGELF
TRBD1,TRBV20-1,SAGTGNQPQH
.,TRBV29-1,SPLAGRETQY
TRBD1,TRBV20-1,SAGNPGQGGDQPQH